This TCR beta chain was retrieved from a study of shared clonotypes between healthy human individuals (dated by TCRdb to 2020 to 2021). Some background on the complete study: Three men and a couple of women, aged 18 to 49 years, made up the cohort. Per donor, three plates each were used for CD4 naive and CD4 memory, two for CD8 naive, and one for CD8 memory. The study deeply sequenced blood TCR repertoires of several healthy adults to estimate repertoire size and the extent of clonotype sharing between individuals. Different laboratories and diverse techniques were used to prepare libraries and sequence TCR repertoires, to increase sequencing depth and limit assay-specific biases. Each donor's leukapheresis produced roughly between roughly 0.94 and 9.5 billion PBMCs.

Overall study results and their limits: Clonotypes shared by all four sorted-subset donors showed higher generation probabilities than non-shared clonotypes. Pairwise subsampling led to the expectation that sequencing depth would affect the degree of clonotype sharing among donors. Larger estimated clonotype richness was generally found for naive subsets than for memory subsets. Only blood was sampled, and tissue TCR repertoires likely differ from those in blood. Because the study included a small number of donors, the genetic and exposure-history diversity represented was limited. Rarefaction of sorted-subset datasets indicated incomplete sequencing despite the large sequencing depth. When a handful of donors were compared, the shared fraction of clonotypes was about 5.4% for naive CD4, roughly 3.3% for naive CD8, more than 2% for memory CD4, and 0.4% for memory CD8.

Deletion took 2 bases off V and 1 base off J, with a span of 13 bases between the germline ends. From the germline V gene, CDR1 is KGHSH and CDR2 is LQKENI. Including cysteine and phenylalanine, the CDR3 has 16 amino acids. The sequence is cut down to CDR3 DNA, 48 bases in frame from base 1. Donors were healthy HIV-negative adults with no recently reported acute infections or vaccinations. Only Caucasian adults living in Nashville, Tennessee, USA were represented among the donors. CD4+ T cells were enriched by magnetic negative selection, after which naive cells were positively selected on CD45RA and the negative fraction was taken as the memory subset. After blood collection by leukapheresis, PBMCs were isolated using Ficoll-Histopaque density gradient centrifugation and then cryopreserved in the vapor phase of liquid nitrogen. Analytical flow cytometry was used to check the purity and quantity of each magnetically sorted T cell population. From each sorted fraction, genomic DNA was isolated and quantified by UV absorbance on a Nanodrop 2000c.

TCR CDR3 regions were amplified from genomic DNA by multiplex PCR using the deep immunoSEQ assay. Extracted genomic DNA from each cell subset was distributed evenly across all wells of several immunoSEQ 96-well plates, and each plate was treated as a replicate. Each replicate PCR for sorted subsets received approximately 220 ng genomic DNA, equal to 28,000 or so T cell genomes. Purified libraries were quantified with a Qubit 3.0 fluorometer, sized on a Bioanalyzer 2100, and re-quantified with the KAPA Library Quantification kit. Every immunoSEQ 96-well plate was sequenced on a separate single-read 150-cycle Illumina NextSeq 550 flow cell. As for the authors' bioinformatics: Because the immunoSEQ output included only junctional sequences and no quality scores, the filtering could not be the same as the filtering used for full-length reads. To assign V/J genes and CDR3, sequences were annotated against IMGT germline references using PyIR, a Python wrapper for IgBLAST v1.9. Reads were filtered out if the reads had weak V/J assignments (E-value above 1e-6), no CDR3, stop codons, out-of-frame junctions, or ambiguous translated residues. V3J clonotypes were defined as sequences sharing an identical inferred V gene, J gene, and CDR3 amino acid sequence. To compute the percentage overlap between repertoires, the number of shared unique clonotypes was divided by the size of the smaller repertoire. Richness of each repertoire was evaluated using RTK rarefaction, the Chao1 estimator, and Recon v2.1 estimates of unobserved clonotypes. Generation probabilities were computed with OLGA for all TCRbeta clonotypes obtained by the gDNA method from several donors. This immuneACCESS table, as held by TCRdb, lists in-frame sequences with V and J called but not all clones. Of the missing ones, under half trace to an unresolved V gene in checked studies; the others have no known cause. V and J calls and clone size are those listed in that table; D and trimming were worked out from the DNA. The sample includes millions of clones, with about 92% observed a single time. In total, the top ten clones hold about 0.41% of the sample.

Note on this clone: The specificity of this receptor is unknown. One base away there is no much larger clone; base qualities are not given.

The sequence was obtained from a man between 18 and 29 years old in good health. Some clones in this sample may be carry-over from other donors' samples. The sequencing sample was made of naive CD4+ T cells from PBMCs. The cell subset or site label here, explained by the study, means: CD45RA+ positively selected. The chain was built from TRBV18 and TRBJ2-3; no D gene can be assigned with confidence. The DNA sequence is as follows: TGTGCCAGCTCACCATTCTCCTCCGGAGGCACAGATACGCAGTATTTT. It codes for CASSPFSSGGTDTQYF. With the portions outside the CDR3 filled from the reference TRBV18 and TRBJ2-3 genes, the complete variable region becomes NAGVMQNPRHLVRRRGQEARLRCSPMKGHSHVYWYRQLPEEGLKFMVYLQKENIIDESGMPKERFSAEFPKEGPSILRIQQVVRGDSAAYFCASSPFSSGGTDTQYFGPGTRLTVL.